The source of this T cell receptor beta chain is a study of T and B cells in COVID-19 patients. Each TRB amplification used roughly 250-550 ng of genomic DNA from blood. The junction had 10 bases not matched to a gene; V was cut back by 4 bases and J by 3 bases. This CDR3 comprises 16 residues. Germline lookup yields CDR1 SGHDT and CDR2 YYEEEE. Multiplex PCR with BIOMED2 TRB-A/B primer pools amplified TRB rearrangements. Via MiXCR, TCRdb re-called the multiplex PCR reads, giving one row per CDR3 protein. The sample holds 15,000 to 20,000 distinct CDR3 sequences; just over 35% are singletons and the top ten take 15% to 20%.

The receptor was derived from a human donor with active COVID-19. The J gene is TRBJ2-1, the V gene TRBV5-6; 7 nucleotides agree with TRBD2. The sample comprised blood. CDR3 sequence reads: CASSLGLGGNYNEQFF. In DNA form, the CDR3 reads TGTGCCAGCAGCCTGGGTTTGGGGGGGAACTACAATGAGCAGTTCTTC.